This T cell receptor beta chain derives from a study of T cells in Graves' hyperthyroidism and ophthalmopathy. Study information: Before any treatment, at initial diagnosis, peripheral blood was collected. Study-wide results and caveats: Blood also contained most expanded thyroid clonotypes above 0.001. With a median lead of 6.5 months before onset, the model predicted ophthalmopathy.

Per germline, CDR1 GTSNPN and CDR2 SVGIG (reference sequence). CDR3 length equals 12 residues. With 5 bases removed from V and 0 bases from J, the gap between germline ends came to 7 bases. Fresh 10 ml peripheral blood yielded PBMCs. TCR beta CDR3 regions were amplified from RNA. First-round RT-PCR targeting the TCR CDR3 was performed with the HTBI primer set. TCRdb independently ran MiXCR on the multiplex PCR reads; one entry per CDR3 protein. The sample shows over 300,000 distinct CDR3 sequences, roughly 15% of them seen only once. This clonotype was counted a few times. The antigen remains undetermined.

The TCR sequence derives from a woman in her forties with Graves' ophthalmopathy. The V call is TRBV30, the J call TRBJ1-1; D remains ambiguous. The sample consisted of blood. CDR3 DNA: TGTGCCTGGGGTCGGATGAACACTGAAGCTTTCTTT. This codes for CAWGRMNTEAFF.